This T cell receptor beta chain was sequenced for a study of blood T cell repertoires in COVID-19. Study overall: From the United States, Italy and Spain came samples of acute and convalescent COVID-19. PBMCs, B-cell-depleted T cells, or T cells provided the cDNA or gDNA that made up the material.

Trimming pared 7 bases from V and 8 bases from J, leaving 9 bases between. This CDR3 spans 11 amino acids. In the original workflow: From reference gene primer amplification, estimates of nucleated cell counts were derived. The table came from immunoSEQ multiplex PCR; TCRdb's copy has only in-frame clones and leaves some out. V and J calls and clone size are copied from that table; D and trimming were computed from the DNA. The sample includes hundreds of thousands of clones, 83% of them seen just once. The sequence came from a woman aged 45-65 years with acute or convalescent COVID-19. The material sequenced was peripheral blood. The chain employs TRBV12-3 or TRBV12-4 and TRBJ2-1; tentatively, D is TRBD2 (6 bases). CDR3 coding DNA: TGTGCCAGCACGGGAGCGCATGAGCAGTTCTTC. This translates into CASTGAHEQFF.